This T cell receptor beta chain is from a study of cytomegalovirus exposure and HLA in healthy donors. This clone has just a few counts. Its antigen is currently unknown. Germline assignment: CDR1 SNHLY and CDR2 FYNNEI. This CDR3 is 15 amino acids long. Trimming stripped 7 bases from V and 10 bases from J, with 20 bases between. Study results and caveats: V- and J-gene trimming of TCR beta was linked (in a later analysis) to a missense DCLRE1C variant.

The PCR contained 60 Vbeta and 13 Jbeta primers. Method: immunoSEQ multiplex PCR; TCRdb's copy keeps in-frame clones and lacks some. Among about 140,000 clones listed, around 80% were seen once. The chain joins TRBV2 to TRBJ1-6, with D tentatively TRBD1 (5 bases). This TCR was recovered from a man aged 35 to 55 in good health and CMV-seronegative. The specimen sequenced was PBMCs. CDR3 sequence: CASTILTRGDSPLHF. CDR3 nucleotide sequence: TGTGCCAGCACCATTTTAACACGGGGGGACTCACCCCTCCACTTT. The variable domain in full, completed from reference TRBV2 and TRBJ1-6, reads EPEVTQTPSHQVTQMGQEVILRCVPISNHLYFYWYRQILGQKVEFLVSFYNNEISEKSEIFDDQFSVERPDGSNFTLKIRSTKLEDSAMYFCASTILTRGDSPLHFGNGTRLTVT.